One T cell receptor beta chain is described in this entry. Its target is not known. The junction shows a germline mismatch at one end, possibly a read error. The source of the blood RNA was unsorted whole blood, and germline DNA was extracted as well. The data derive from a study of tumor-infiltrating lymphocytes in primary liver carcinoma. About the research overall: The patient group consisted of men and women aged 30 to 69 years. Productive TCRbeta reads per sample were roughly 3.5 to 7.5 million, not differing by tissue. Points from the study as a whole: Significantly larger top-250-clone fractions were found in tumors than in blood (p = 0.039). Reduced overlap was seen in tumor-adjacent and tumor-blood pairs versus tumor region pairs.

Researchers generated TCR beta cDNA from approximately 0.55 ug of total RNA, relying on a constant-region primer. ARM-PCR, slightly modified, supplied the TCR beta libraries through three nested multiplex PCR rounds. With TRBV1-TRBV30 forward primers and a C-beta reverse primer, the first two PCR rounds were run for 10 cycles each. TCRdb re-called the multiplex PCR reads with MiXCR, one entry per CDR3 protein. The data show about 330,000 distinct CDR3 sequences, with approximately 65% seen just once and about 6.1% held by the top ten. This CDR3 is 14 amino acids long. From germline, CDR1 is LNHDA and CDR2 SQIVND (reference sequence).

Sequenced input: peripheral blood. This receptor was identified in a man aged 35 to 55 with primary liver carcinoma and hepatitis B virus infection. The chain has TRBV19 and TRBJ2-2, with 10 bases identical to TRBD1. CDR3 sequence reads: CASRDRGKTGDLFF. The CDR3 bases are TGTGCCAGTCGGGACAGGGGAAAAACCGGGGACCTGTTTTTT.